The clone carrying this T cell receptor beta chain was counted between two and nine times. Its matching antigen is unknown. The germline V and J ends were trimmed by 5 bases and 8 bases, with 12 bases remaining between them. Germline CDR1 is SNHLY and CDR2 is FYNNEI. This CDR3 contains 12 residues. These data are taken from a study of beta chain features in type 1 diabetes. The whole isolated RNA underwent reverse transcription, so sequencing captured expressed TCRB transcripts. The data were produced by immunoSEQ multiplex PCR, yet TCRdb's version contains in-frame clones alone and is incomplete. The repertoire holds some 350,000 clones, with about 10% as singletons. The study, taken as a whole, reports: For Type 1 diabetes patients, all four CD4+ subsets carried TCRB CDR3s that were moderately but significantly shorter.

This TCR was sampled from a man aged 30-40 years with type 1 diabetes. The specimen was central memory CD4+ T cells from blood. The chain is built from TRBV2 and TRBJ1-2; D gene uncertain. The CDR3 is CASSRVEGGYTF. The CDR3 DNA follows: TGTGCCAGCAGTAGGGTCGAGGGAGGCTACACCTTC.